This T cell receptor beta chain was found in a study of T-cell reconstitution after alpha-beta-depleted transplantation in children. Overall study results and limits: A year had passed since transplant, and T-cell counts and diversity by then came mostly from newly produced T cells. Expanded clones from the graft, numbering several hundred, reportedly supplied alpha-beta T cells about two months after transplant. For some patients, TCRbeta diversity was high at day 60 because of recipient T cells and thymic progenitors that survived.

This clonotype has a handful of counts. Its specificity is unknown. The library targeted TCRbeta and was prepared with unique molecular identifiers. TCRdb re-derived calls from the PCR reads in MiXCR, one entry per CDR3 protein. The repertoire holds approximately 650,000 distinct CDR3 sequences, with around 13% as singletons. Sequencing was performed on PBMCs, taken before TCRalphabeta/CD19-depleted stem cell transplant. The receptor's source is a girl aged 2-9 years with congenital amegakaryocytic thrombocytopenia, due to receive a stem cell transplant.

CDR3 coding DNA: TGCAGTGCTAGAGTGGGGGATGCTAGGTACACAGATACGCAGTATTTT. It codes for CSARVGDARYTDTQYF. The rearrangement joins TRBV20-1 to TRBJ2-3; the D call may be TRBD1 or TRBD2 (5 bases each). The germline V gene encodes CDR1 DFQATT and CDR2 SNEGSKA (reference sequence). The V and J ends lost 1 base and 2 bases respectively, with 16 bases between them. The CDR3 contains 16 residues.